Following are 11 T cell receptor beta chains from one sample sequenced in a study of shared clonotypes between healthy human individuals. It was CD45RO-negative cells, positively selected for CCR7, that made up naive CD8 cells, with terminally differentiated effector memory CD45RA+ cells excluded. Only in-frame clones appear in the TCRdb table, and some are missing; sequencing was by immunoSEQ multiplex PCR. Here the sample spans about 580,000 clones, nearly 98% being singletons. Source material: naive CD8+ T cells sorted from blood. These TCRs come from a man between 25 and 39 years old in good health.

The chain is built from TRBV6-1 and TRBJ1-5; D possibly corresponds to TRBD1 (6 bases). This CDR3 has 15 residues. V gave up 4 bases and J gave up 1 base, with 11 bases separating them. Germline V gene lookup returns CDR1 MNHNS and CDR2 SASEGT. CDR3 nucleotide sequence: TGTGCCAGCAGTGGAGACAGGAGAAGCAATCAGCCCCAGCATTTT. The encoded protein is CASSGDRRSNQPQHF.

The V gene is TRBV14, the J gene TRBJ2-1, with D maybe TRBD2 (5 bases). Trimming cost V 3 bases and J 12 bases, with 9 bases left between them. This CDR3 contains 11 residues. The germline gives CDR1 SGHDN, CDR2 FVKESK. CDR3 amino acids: CASSHRDRQFF. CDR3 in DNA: TGTGCCAGCAGCCACCGGGATAGGCAGTTCTTC.

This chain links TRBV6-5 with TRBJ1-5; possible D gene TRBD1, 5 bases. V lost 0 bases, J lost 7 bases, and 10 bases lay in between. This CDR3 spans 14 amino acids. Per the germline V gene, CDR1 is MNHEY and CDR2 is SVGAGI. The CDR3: CASSYSSGSQPQHF. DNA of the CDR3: TGTGCCAGCAGTTACTCGTCAGGGAGCCAGCCCCAGCATTTT.

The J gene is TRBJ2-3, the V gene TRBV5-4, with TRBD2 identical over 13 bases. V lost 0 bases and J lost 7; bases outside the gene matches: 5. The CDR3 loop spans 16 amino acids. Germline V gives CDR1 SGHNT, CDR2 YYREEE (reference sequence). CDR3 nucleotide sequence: TGTGCCAGCAGCTTGGGGACTAGCGGGAGTACCAATACGCAGTATTTT. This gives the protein CASSLGTSGSTNTQYF.

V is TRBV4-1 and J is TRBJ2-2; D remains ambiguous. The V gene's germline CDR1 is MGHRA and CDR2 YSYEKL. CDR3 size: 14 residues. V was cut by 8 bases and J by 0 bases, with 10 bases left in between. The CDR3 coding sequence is TGCGCCAGCGGTGGCGGACCGAACACCGGGGAGCTGTTTTTT. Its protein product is CASGGGPNTGELFF.

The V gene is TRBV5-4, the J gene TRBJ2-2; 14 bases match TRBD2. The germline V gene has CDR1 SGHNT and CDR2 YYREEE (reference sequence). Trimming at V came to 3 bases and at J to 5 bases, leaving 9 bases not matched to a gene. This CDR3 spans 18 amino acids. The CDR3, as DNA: TGTGCCAGCAGCTCGGGACTAGCGGGAGAGCCTCTAACCGGGGAGCTGTTTTTT. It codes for CASSSGLAGEPLTGELFF.

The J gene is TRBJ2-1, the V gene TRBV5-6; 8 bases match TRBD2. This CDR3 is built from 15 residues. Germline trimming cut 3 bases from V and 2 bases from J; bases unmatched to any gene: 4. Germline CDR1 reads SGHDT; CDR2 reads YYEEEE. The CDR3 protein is CASSWREAPYNEQFF. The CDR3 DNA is TGTGCCAGCAGCTGGCGGGAGGCTCCCTACAATGAGCAGTTCTTC.

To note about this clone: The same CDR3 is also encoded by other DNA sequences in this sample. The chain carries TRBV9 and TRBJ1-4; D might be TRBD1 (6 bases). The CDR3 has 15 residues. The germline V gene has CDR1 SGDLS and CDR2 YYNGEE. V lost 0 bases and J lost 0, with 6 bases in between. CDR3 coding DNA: TGTGCCAGCAGCGTAGGACAGGCAACTAATGAAAAACTGTTTTTT. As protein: CASSVGQATNEKLFF.

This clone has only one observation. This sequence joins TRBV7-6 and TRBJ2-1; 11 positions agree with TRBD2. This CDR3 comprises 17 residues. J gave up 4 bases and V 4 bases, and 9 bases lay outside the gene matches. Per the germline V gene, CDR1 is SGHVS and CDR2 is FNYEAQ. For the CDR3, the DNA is TGTGCCAGCAGCTCCAAGACTAGCGGGGCTTATTACAATGAGCAGTTCTTC. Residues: CASSSKTSGAYYNEQFF.

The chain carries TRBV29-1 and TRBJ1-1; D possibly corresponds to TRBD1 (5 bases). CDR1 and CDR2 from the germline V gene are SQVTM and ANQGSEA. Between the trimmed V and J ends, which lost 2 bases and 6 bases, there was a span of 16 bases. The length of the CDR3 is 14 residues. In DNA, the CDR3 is TGCAGCGTTGAAATTGGAGGGGTTTCCGCTGAAGCTTTCTTT. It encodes CSVEIGGVSAEAFF.

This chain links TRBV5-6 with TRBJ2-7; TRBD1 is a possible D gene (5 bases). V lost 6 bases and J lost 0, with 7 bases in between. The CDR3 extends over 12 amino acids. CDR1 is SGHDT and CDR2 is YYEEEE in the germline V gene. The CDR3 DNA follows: TGTGCCAGCACTGACAGCTCCTACGAGCAGTACTTC. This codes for CASTDSSYEQYF.